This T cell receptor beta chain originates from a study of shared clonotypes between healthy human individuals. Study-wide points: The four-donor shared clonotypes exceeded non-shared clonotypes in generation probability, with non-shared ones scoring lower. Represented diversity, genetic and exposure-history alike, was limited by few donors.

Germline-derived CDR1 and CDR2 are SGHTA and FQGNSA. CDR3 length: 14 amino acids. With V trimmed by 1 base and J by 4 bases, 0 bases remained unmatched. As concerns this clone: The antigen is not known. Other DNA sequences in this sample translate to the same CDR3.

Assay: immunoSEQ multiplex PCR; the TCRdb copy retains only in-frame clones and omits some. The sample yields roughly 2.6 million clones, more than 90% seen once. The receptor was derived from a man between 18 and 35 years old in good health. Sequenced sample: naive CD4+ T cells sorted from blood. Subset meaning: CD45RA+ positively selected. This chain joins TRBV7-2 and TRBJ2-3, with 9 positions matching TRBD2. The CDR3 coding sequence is TGTGCCAGCAGCTTAGGCGGGGGGGCAGATACGCAGTATTTT. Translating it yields CASSLGGGADTQYF.